What follows are 13 T cell receptor beta chains derived from one specimen sequenced in a study of T cell clones after liver transplantation (dated by TCRdb to the late 2010s). Library generation was performed with the immunoSEQ multiplex PCR assay. Imported from immuneACCESS, the table was reduced by TCRdb to in-frame sequences with V and J called. These copies leave out some clones; in studies compared against another copy, an unresolved V gene accounts for under half, and the cause of the remainder is not known. The sample table lists 68,000 or so clones, 75% to 90% of them with a count of one. In total, the top ten clones hold about 0.6% of the sample. This specimen's time point label, per the study, means: pre-transplant. The input for sequencing was CD4+ T cells from blood, taken before liver transplant. The receptor set was obtained from a human donor who received a liver transplant.

CDR3 nucleotide sequence: TGTGCCAGTAGTATGTTGGGGGGTGCTAACTATGGCTACACCTTC. Amino acid sequence: CASSMLGGANYGYTF. The rearrangement links TRBV19 to TRBJ1-2, with a tentative D call TRBD1 (5 bases). CDR3 size: 15 residues. CDR1 is LNHDA, CDR2 SQIVND, per germline (reference sequence). Trimming took off 3 bases at V and 0 bases at J, with 11 bases between the two ends.

The chain has TRBV19 and TRBJ1-5, with 7 bases matching TRBD1. The CDR3 totals 17 residues. The germline gives CDR1 LNHDA, CDR2 SQIVND (reference sequence). J was trimmed by 0 bases and V by 4 bases; bases with no gene match: 9. In DNA form, the CDR3 reads TGTGCCAGTAGTACCCGGGACAGAGGGTATAGCAATCAGCCCCAGCATTTT. Translation gives CASSTRDRGYSNQPQHF.

This clone has only a few counts. The J gene is TRBJ1-2, the V gene TRBV6-5; the match to TRBD1 covers 11 bases. V lost 6 bases to trimming and J lost 8 bases; unmatched junction nucleotides: 8. The CDR3 has 14 amino acids. Germline V lookup: CDR1 MNHEY, CDR2 SVGAGI. The CDR3 nucleotides are TGTGCCAGCAGCCCACTTGGGACAGGGGGAGGCTACACCTTC. Encoded protein: CASSPLGTGGGYTF.

The chain couples TRBV28 to TRBJ2-2; 9 bases are a match to TRBD2. The CDR3 runs to 17 residues. Germline CDR1 reads MDHEN; CDR2 reads SYDVKM. V shed 2 bases and J 1 base; nucleotides not matched to a gene: 5. The CDR3 DNA reads TGTGCCAGCAGTTTACCTTTAGCGGGAGAGAACACCGGGGAGCTGTTTTTT. Amino acids: CASSLPLAGENTGELFF.

The chain uses TRBV28 and TRBJ1-5; D unclear. The length of the CDR3 is 18 residues. Trimming removed 2 bases at V and 0 bases at J, with 17 bases between. The germline gives CDR1 MDHEN, CDR2 SYDVKM. DNA of the CDR3: TGTGCCAGCAGTTTAAGGAGGTACCCTGGGGTTAGCAATCAGCCCCAGCATTTT. This gives the protein CASSLRRYPGVSNQPQHF.

The chain employs TRBV28 and TRBJ1-3, with 10 bases that match TRBD1. This CDR3 region has 18 residues. V shed 6 bases and J 4 bases; nucleotides not matched to a gene: 15. CDR1 is MDHEN, CDR2 SYDVKM, per germline. CDR3 amino acids: CASSPFVIGQGEGNTIYF. Here the CDR3 DNA reads TGTGCCAGCAGCCCCTTTGTTATCGGACAGGGGGAGGGAAACACCATATATTTT.

This clone was seen only a few times. The chain employs TRBV13 and TRBJ1-1; D possibly corresponds to TRBD1 (5 bases). The CDR3 extends over 13 amino acids. Germline V lookup: CDR1 PRHDT, CDR2 FYEKMQ (reference sequence). V shed 3 bases and J shed 6 bases, with 11 bases lying between them. The CDR3, as DNA: TGTGCCAGCAGCTTTGGGCAGGGAGCTGAAGCTTTCTTT. Its translation is CASSFGQGAEAFF.

This rearrangement joins TRBV6-6 to TRBJ2-7; no clear D. V lost 2 bases and J 2 bases, leaving 13 bases between the germline ends. The V gene's germline CDR1 is MNHNY and CDR2 SVGAGI (reference sequence). The CDR3 covers 15 residues. The CDR3 spells CASSYRKASTYEQYF. The CDR3 DNA sequence: TGTGCCAGCAGTTACCGGAAAGCGTCGACCTACGAGCAGTACTTC.

J is TRBJ1-5 and V is TRBV30, with D possibly being TRBD1 (6 bases). Between the trimmed V and J ends, which lost 2 bases and 7 bases, there was a span of 12 bases. CDR1 and CDR2 (germline): GTSNPN, SVGIG (reference sequence). The CDR3 is made up of 13 amino acids. CDR3 amino acids: CAWSSGAGQPQHF. The CDR3 DNA is TGTGCCTGGAGTTCAGGGGCCGGGCAGCCCCAGCATTTT.

This clone was counted a single time. The CDR3 reads CASSNRGGAEKLFF. The CDR3 nucleotides read TGTGCCAGTAGTAACAGGGGAGGGGCTGAAAAACTGTTTTTT. The chain is built from TRBV19 and TRBJ1-4, with 7 positions matching TRBD1. Germline V gives CDR1 LNHDA, CDR2 SQIVND (reference sequence). CDR3 length equals 14 residues. V lost 4 bases to trimming and J lost 7 bases; unmatched junction nucleotides: 6. Using reference TRBV19 and TRBJ1-4 for the parts outside the CDR3, the full variable domain is DGGITQSPKYLFRKEGQNVTLSCEQNLNHDAMYWYRQDPGQGLRLIYYSQIVNDFQKGDIAEGYSVSREKKESFPLTVTSAQKNPTAFYLCASSNRGGAEKLFFGSGTQLSVL.

This clone was observed a single time. This rearrangement joins TRBV7-9 to TRBJ1-2; D is ambiguous. The germline gives CDR1 SEHNR, CDR2 FQNEAQ (reference sequence). The CDR3 loop spans 14 amino acids. Trimming removed 5 bases from V and 8 bases from J, with 18 bases in between. Written as DNA, the CDR3 is TGTGCCAGCAGCCCCATCGCGCGTGAACGAGGCTACACCTTC. Residues: CASSPIARERGYTF.

The V gene is TRBV5-6, the J gene TRBJ2-4; the D is unclear. The CDR3 length is 16 residues. V was shortened by 0 bases and J by 3 bases, with 13 bases between the two germline ends. Germline V gene data show CDR1 as SGHDT and CDR2 as YYEEEE. The CDR3 here is CASSLGGLLGKNIQYF. DNA of the CDR3: TGTGCCAGCAGCTTGGGAGGTCTCCTTGGCAAAAACATTCAGTACTTC. Based on the CDR3 plus reference TRBV5-6 and TRBJ2-4, the full variable domain is DAGVTQSPTHLIKTRGQQVTLRCSPKSGHDTVSWYQQALGQGPQFIFQYYEEEERQRGNFPDRFSGHQFPNYSSELNVNALLLGDSALYLCASSLGGLLGKNIQYFGAGTRLSVL.

The gene calls are TRBV6-5 and TRBJ1-1; possibly TRBD1 for D (5 bases). Germline assignment: CDR1 MNHEY and CDR2 SVGAGI. The CDR3 is 13 amino acids. Trimming stripped 4 bases from V and 12 bases from J, with 18 bases between. Written as DNA, the CDR3 is TGTGCCAGCAGTTCCTGGGACGGTTCTCGAACTTTCTTT. Protein product: CASSSWDGSRTFF.